This TCR beta chain originates from a study of T cell responses to AZD1222 COVID-19 vaccine. Study-wide results and caveats: Nearly half of spike-specific TCRs reportedly target unmutated variant regions. Sampling that yielded the repertoires occurred only after the peak T cell response. Clonal diversity was possibly underestimated, and the donors were mostly white British, with more females.

This clone was picked up a small number of times. Its antigen is undetermined. TCRdb's table, derived via immunoSEQ multiplex PCR, lists solely in-frame clones and lacks some. The sample records tens of thousands of clones, around 86% being singletons. The ends lost 2 bases at V and 6 bases at J; junction bases unmatched: 9. This CDR3 is built from 18 residues. Germline assignment: CDR1 ENHRY and CDR2 SYGVKD. The V and J genes are TRBV10-3 and TRBJ2-3; 15 nucleotides match TRBD2. The sequencing used peripheral blood, collected on day 0 of AZD1222 vaccination. The TCR comes from an adult in good health. The CDR3 DNA reads as TGTGCCATCAGTGAGCCGAGGGGACTAGCGGGAGGAACCGATACGCAGTATTTT. Translating gives CAISEPRGLAGGTDTQYF.